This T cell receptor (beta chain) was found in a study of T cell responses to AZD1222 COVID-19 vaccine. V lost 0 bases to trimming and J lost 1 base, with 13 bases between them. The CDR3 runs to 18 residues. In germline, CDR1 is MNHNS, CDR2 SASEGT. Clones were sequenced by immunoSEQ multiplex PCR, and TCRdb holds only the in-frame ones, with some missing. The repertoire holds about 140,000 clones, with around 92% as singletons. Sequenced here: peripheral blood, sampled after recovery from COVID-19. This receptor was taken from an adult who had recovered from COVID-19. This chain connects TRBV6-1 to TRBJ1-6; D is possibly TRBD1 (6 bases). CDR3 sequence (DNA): TGTGCCAGCAGTGAAGCGGGGACAAGTGATTCCTATAATTCACCCCTCCACTTT. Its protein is CASSEAGTSDSYNSPLHF.